Listed below are T cell receptor beta chains from one sample, sequenced in a study of lymphopenia after photon versus proton radiotherapy. Some clones are missing from TCRdb's copy, which holds only in-frame ones; the method was immunoSEQ multiplex PCR. The profile covers 30,000 to 45,000 clones, with about 90% appearing a single time and approximately 16% taken by the ten largest. The sample here was peripheral blood, taken from a patient treated with photon-based radiotherapy. The receptors were gathered from a man between 60 and 75 years old with cholangiocarcinoma. The CDR3 runs from the conserved cysteine through the conserved F or W. Each record gives: CDR3 length, D gene, V gene, J gene, clone size, CDR3 protein, CDR3 DNA. D genes are given only for firm matches. Clone size is not always given. Where it is, it says once, few, many or a class for expanded clones.

14	-	TRBV6-1	TRBJ1-5	-	CASSTRGSNQPQHF	TGTGCCAGCAGTACAAGGGGCAGCAATCAGCCCCAGCATTTT
14	-	TRBV5-4	TRBJ2-2	-	CASSWGLDTGELFF	TGTGCCAGCAGCTGGGGACTGGACACCGGGGAGCTGTTTTTT
19	-	TRBV4-1	TRBJ2-6	-	CASSQDFRGAISGANVLTF	TGCGCCAGCAGCCAAGATTTTCGGGGAGCTATCTCTGGGGCCAACGTCCTGACTTTC
14	-	TRBV29-1	TRBJ2-1	-	CSVERTPTYNEQFF	TGCAGCGTTGAGCGGACTCCTACCTACAATGAGCAGTTCTTC
13	-	TRBV10-3	TRBJ1-1	-	CAISESGETEAFF	TGTGCCATCAGTGAGTCGGGGGAAACTGAAGCTTTCTTT
13	-	TRBV27	TRBJ1-1	-	CASSPARGGEAFF	TGTGCCAGCAGTCCGGCCAGGGGCGGAGAAGCTTTCTTT
13	-	TRBV5-4	TRBJ2-5	-	CASSTEIGETQYF	TGTGCCAGCAGCACCGAAATAGGAGAGACCCAGTACTTC
14	-	TRBV6-1	TRBJ1-5	-	CAISESASNQPQHF	TGTGCCATCAGTGAGTCAGCTAGTAATCAGCCCCAGCATTTT
15	-	TRBV9	TRBJ1-4	-	CASSVSPGRREKLFF	TGTGCCAGCAGCGTATCGCCAGGGCGGAGAGAAAAACTGTTTTTT
11	-	TRBV7-6	TRBJ2-5	once	CASSPRETQYF	TGTGCCAGCAGCCCCCGGGAGACCCAGTACTTC
13	-	TRBV25-1	TRBJ2-1	-	CASSEQGRNEQFF	TGTGCCAGCAGTGAACAGGGACGGAATGAGCAGTTCTTC
14	-	TRBV28	TRBJ1-2	few	CASTFTREDYGYTF	TGTGCCAGCACCTTCACGAGAGAGGACTATGGCTACACCTTC
15	-	TRBV5-8	TRBJ1-4	-	CASSRRVTANEKLFF	TGTGCCAGCAGCCGAAGGGTCACGGCTAATGAAAAACTGTTTTTT
13	-	TRBV11-3	TRBJ2-7	-	CASSGAGPYEQYF	TGTGCCAGCAGCGGTGCAGGACCCTACGAGCAGTACTTC
14	TRBD2	TRBV25-1	TRBJ2-5	-	CASSGTSGVETQYF	TGTGCCAGCAGTGGGACTAGCGGGGTAGAGACCCAGTACTTC
13	-	TRBV6-1	TRBJ1-1	-	CASIIRANTEAFF	TGTGCCAGCATTATCAGGGCGAACACTGAAGCTTTCTTT